This T cell receptor (beta chain) was obtained from a study of blood T cell repertoires in COVID-19. Overall study context: Samples representing acute and convalescent COVID-19 were sourced from the United States, Italy and Spain. The analysed material was cDNA or gDNA that came from T cells, B-cell-depleted T cells, or PBMCs.

As originally analysed: The assay estimated nucleated cells by amplifying reference gene primers. Generated by immunoSEQ multiplex PCR, the TCRdb table keeps only in-frame clones and is missing some. D and trimming were read from the DNA, whereas the V and J calls and clone size are those reported in that table. The sample includes some 160,000 clones, about 83% of them seen just once. The ends were cut back, 7 bases at V and 2 bases at J, with 20 bases in the middle. The CDR3 spans 16 residues. Germline V lookup: CDR1 LNHDA, CDR2 SQIVND (reference sequence). Sequencing used peripheral blood. This sequence was found in a human donor in a cohort sampled during active COVID-19. The chain combines TRBV19 with TRBJ1-2; perhaps TRBD1 as D (5 bases). The CDR3 protein is CASMASISRANYGYTF. Written as DNA, the CDR3 is TGTGCCAGTATGGCCTCAATTAGCAGGGCCAACTATGGCTACACCTTC.